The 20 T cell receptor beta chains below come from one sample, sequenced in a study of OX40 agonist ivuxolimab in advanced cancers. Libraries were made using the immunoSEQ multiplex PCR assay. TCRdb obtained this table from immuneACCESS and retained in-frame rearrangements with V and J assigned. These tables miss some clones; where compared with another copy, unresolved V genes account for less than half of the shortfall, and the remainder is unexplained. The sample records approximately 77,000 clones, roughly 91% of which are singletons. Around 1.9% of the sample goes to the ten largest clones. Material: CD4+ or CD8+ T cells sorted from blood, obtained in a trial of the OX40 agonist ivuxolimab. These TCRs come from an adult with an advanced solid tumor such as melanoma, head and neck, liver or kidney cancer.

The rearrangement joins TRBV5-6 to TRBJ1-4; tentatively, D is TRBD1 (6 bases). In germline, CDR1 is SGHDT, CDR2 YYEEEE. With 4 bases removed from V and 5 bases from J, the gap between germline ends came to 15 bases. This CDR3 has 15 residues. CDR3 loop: CASSPQTGVNEKLFF. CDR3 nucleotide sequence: TGTGCCAGCAGCCCGCAGACAGGAGTCAATGAAAAACTGTTTTTT.

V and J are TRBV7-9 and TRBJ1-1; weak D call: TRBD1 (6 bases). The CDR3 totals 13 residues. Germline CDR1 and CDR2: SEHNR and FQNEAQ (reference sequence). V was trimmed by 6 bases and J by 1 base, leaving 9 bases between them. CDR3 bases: TGTGCCAGCAGAGAGGGACAGAACACTGAAGCTTTCTTT. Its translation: CASREGQNTEAFF.

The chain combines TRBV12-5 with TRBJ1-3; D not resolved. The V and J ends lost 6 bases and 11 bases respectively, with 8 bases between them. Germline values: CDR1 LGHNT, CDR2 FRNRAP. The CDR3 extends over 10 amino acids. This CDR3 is CASGGFSIYF. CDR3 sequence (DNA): TGTGCTAGTGGGGGTTTCTCCATATATTTT.

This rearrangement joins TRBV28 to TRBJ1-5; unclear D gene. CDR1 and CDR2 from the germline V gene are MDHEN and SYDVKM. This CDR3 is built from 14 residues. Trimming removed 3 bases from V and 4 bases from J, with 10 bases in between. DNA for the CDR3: TGTGCCAGCAGTTTCGGGTCGCCGAATCAGCCCCAGCATTTT. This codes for CASSFGSPNQPQHF.

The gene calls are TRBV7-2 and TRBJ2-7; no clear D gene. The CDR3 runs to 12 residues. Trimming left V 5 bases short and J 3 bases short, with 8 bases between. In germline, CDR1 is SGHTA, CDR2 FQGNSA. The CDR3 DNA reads TGTGCCAGCAGCGCCCAGAACTACGAGCAGTACTTC. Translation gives CASSAQNYEQYF.

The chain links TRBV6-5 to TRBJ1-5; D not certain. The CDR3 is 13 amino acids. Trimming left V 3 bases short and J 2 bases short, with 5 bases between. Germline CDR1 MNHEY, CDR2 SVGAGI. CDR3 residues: CASSYGGNQPQHF. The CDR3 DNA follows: TGTGCCAGCAGTTATGGGGGCAATCAGCCCCAGCATTTT.

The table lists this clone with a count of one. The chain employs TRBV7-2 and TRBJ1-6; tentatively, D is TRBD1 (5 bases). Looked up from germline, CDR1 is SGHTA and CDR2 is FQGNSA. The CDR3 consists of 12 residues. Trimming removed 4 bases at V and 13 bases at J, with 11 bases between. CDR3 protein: CASSSGRSPLHF. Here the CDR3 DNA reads TGTGCCAGCAGCTCGGGACGTTCTCCCCTCCACTTT.

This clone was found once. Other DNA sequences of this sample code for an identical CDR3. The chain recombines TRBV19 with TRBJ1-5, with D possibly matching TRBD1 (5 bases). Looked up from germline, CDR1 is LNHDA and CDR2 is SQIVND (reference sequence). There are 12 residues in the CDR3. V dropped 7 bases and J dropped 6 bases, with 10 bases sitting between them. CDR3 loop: CASNQGVQPQHF. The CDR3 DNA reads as TGTGCCAGTAATCAGGGAGTTCAGCCCCAGCATTTT. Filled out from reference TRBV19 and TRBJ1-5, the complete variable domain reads DGGITQSPKYLFRKEGQNVTLSCEQNLNHDAMYWYRQDPGQGLRLIYYSQIVNDFQKGDIAEGYSVSREKKESFPLTVTSAQKNPTAFYLCASNQGVQPQHFGDGTRLSIL.

The CDR3 sequence: CATSRILGALQQPQHF. The CDR3 DNA reads TGTGCCACCAGCAGAATACTCGGGGCTTTGCAACAGCCCCAGCATTTT. The chain recombines TRBV15 with TRBJ1-5; tentative D call: TRBD1 (5 bases). The V end was cut by 2 bases, the J end by 7 bases, with 18 bases between. The CDR3 runs to 16 residues. Germline lookup yields CDR1 LNHNV and CDR2 YYDKDF (reference sequence). The variable domain in full, completed from reference TRBV15 and TRBJ1-5, reads DAMVIQNPRYQVTQFGKPVTLSCSQTLNHNVMYWYQQKSSQAPKLLFHYYDKDFNNEADTPDNFQSRRPNTSFCFLDIRSPGLGDTAMYLCATSRILGALQQPQHFGDGTRLSIL.

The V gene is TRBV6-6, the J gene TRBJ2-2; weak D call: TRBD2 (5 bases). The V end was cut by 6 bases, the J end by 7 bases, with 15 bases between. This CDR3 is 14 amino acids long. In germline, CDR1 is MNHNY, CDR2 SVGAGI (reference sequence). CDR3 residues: CASRPDSRGGELFF. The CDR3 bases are TGTGCCAGCAGACCGGACTCCCGGGGCGGGGAGCTGTTTTTT.

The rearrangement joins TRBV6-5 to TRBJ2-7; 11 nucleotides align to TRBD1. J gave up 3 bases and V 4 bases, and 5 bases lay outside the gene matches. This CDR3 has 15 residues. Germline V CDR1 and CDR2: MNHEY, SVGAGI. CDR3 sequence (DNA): TGTGCCAGCAGTTCTAGGACAGGGGGCGTCTACGAGCAGTACTTC. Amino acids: CASSSRTGGVYEQYF.

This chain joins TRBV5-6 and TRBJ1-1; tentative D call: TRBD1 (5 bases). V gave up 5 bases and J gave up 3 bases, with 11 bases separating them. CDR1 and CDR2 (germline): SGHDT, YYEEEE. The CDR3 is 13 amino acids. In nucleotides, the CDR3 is TGTGCCAGCAGTCGGGAGGGGTACACTGAAGCTTTCTTT. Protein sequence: CASSREGYTEAFF. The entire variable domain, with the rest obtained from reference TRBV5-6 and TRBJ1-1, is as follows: DAGVTQSPTHLIKTRGQQVTLRCSPKSGHDTVSWYQQALGQGPQFIFQYYEEEERQRGNFPDRFSGHQFPNYSSELNVNALLLGDSALYLCASSREGYTEAFFGQGTRLTVV.

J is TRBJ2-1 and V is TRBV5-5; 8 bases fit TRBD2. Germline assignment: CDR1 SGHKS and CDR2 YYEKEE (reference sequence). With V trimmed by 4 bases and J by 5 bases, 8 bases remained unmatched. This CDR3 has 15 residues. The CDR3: CASSGWKLADNEQFF. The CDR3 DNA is TGTGCCAGCAGCGGCTGGAAACTAGCGGACAATGAGCAGTTCTTC.

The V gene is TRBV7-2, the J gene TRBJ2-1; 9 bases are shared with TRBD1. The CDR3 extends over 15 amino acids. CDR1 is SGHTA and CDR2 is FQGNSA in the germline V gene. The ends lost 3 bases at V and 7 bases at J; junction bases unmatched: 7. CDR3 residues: CASSLSADRGNEQFF. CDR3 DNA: TGTGCCAGCAGCTTGAGTGCCGACAGGGGGAATGAGCAGTTCTTC.

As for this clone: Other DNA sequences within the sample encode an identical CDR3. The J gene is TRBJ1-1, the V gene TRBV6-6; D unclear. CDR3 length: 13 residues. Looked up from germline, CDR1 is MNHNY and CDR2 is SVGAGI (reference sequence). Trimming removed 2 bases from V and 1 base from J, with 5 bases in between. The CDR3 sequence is CASSYGGNTEAFF. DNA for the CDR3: TGTGCCAGCAGTTACGGTGGGAACACTGAAGCTTTCTTT.

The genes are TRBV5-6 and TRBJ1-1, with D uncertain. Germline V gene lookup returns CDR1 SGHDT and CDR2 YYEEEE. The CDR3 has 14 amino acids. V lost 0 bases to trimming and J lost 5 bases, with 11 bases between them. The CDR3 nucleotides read TGTGCCAGCAGCTTGGGGCAGTGGGGAACTGAAGCTTTCTTT. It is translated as CASSLGQWGTEAFF.

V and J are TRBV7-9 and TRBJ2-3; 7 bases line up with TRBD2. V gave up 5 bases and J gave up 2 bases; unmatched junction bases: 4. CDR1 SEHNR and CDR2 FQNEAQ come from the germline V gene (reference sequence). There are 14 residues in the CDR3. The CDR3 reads CASSLRDYTDTQYF. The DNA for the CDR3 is TGTGCCAGCAGCCTCCGGGACTACACAGATACGCAGTATTTT.

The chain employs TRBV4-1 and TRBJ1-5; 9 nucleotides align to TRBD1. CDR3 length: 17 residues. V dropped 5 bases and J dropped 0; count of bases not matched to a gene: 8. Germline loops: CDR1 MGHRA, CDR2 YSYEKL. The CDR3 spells CASSFDRGSPSNQPQHF. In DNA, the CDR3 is TGCGCCAGCAGCTTCGACAGGGGGTCCCCTAGCAATCAGCCCCAGCATTTT.

This CDR3 is CASSKAFYRDYRQETQYF. CDR3 sequence (DNA): TGTGCCAGCAGCAAAGCCTTTTACCGGGACTACCGACAGGAGACCCAGTACTTC. This sequence joins TRBV21-1 and TRBJ2-5; the tabulated D call, TRBD2, remains unverified against the DNA. TRBV21-1 corresponds to a pseudogene. The CDR3 covers 18 residues.

The DNA for the CDR3 is TGTGCCAGCAGCCCCGGGACAGGGGACCAGCCCCAGCATTTT. Encoded protein: CASSPGTGDQPQHF. The chain links TRBV11-2 to TRBJ1-5, with 10 bases fitting TRBD1. V shed 5 bases, J shed 7 bases, and the junction held 5 bases outside the gene matches. This CDR3 region has 14 residues. Per the germline V gene, CDR1 is SGHAT and CDR2 is FQNNGV. Complete variable domain (other parts from reference TRBV11-2 and TRBJ1-5): EAGVAQSPRYKIIEKRQSVAFWCNPISGHATLYWYQQILGQGPKLLIQFQNNGVVDDSQLPKDRFSAERLKGVDSTLKIQPAKLEDSAVYLCASSPGTGDQPQHFGDGTRLSIL.